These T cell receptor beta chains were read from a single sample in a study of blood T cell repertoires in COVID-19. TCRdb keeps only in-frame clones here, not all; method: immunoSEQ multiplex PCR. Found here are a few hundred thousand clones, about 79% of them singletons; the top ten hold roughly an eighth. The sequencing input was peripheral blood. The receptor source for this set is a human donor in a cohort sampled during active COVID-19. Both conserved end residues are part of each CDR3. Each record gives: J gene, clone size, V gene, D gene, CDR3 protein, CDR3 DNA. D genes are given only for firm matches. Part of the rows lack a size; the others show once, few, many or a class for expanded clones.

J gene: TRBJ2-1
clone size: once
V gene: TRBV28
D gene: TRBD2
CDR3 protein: CASSSSTSGYNEQFF
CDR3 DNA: TGTGCCAGCAGTTCGTCGACTAGCGGTTACAATGAGCAGTTCTTC

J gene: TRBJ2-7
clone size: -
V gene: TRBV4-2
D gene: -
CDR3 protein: CASSPSGNGYEQYF
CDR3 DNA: TGTGCCAGCAGCCCAAGCGGAAACGGCTACGAGCAGTACTTC

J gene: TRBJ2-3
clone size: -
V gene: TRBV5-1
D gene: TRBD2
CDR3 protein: CASSLTSGVSTDTQYF
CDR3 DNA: TGCGCCAGCAGCTTGACTAGCGGGGTGAGCACAGATACGCAGTATTTT

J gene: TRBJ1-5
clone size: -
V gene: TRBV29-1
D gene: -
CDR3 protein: CSVVEGSSNNQPQHF
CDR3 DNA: TGCAGCGTTGTGGAGGGTTCGTCGAACAATCAGCCCCAGCATTTT

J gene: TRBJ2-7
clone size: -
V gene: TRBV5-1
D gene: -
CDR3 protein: CASSTGTFGGYEQYF
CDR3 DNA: TGCGCCAGCAGCACCGGGACTTTTGGAGGCTACGAGCAGTACTTC

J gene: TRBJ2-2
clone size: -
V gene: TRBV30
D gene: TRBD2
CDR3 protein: CAWSWGRANTGELFF
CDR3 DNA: TGTGCCTGGAGCTGGGGGAGGGCGAACACCGGGGAGCTGTTTTTT

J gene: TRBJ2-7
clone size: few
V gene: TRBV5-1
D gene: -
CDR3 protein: CASRDGQNLSYEQYF
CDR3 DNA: TGCGCCAGCAGGGACGGACAGAATCTCTCCTACGAGCAGTACTTC

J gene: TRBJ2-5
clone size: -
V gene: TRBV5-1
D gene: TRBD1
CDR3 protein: CASSLLDRAARETQYF
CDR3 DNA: TGCGCCAGCAGCTTGCTGGACAGGGCGGCAAGAGAGACCCAGTACTTC

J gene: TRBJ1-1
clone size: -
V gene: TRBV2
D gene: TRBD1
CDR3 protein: CASSGQGAGEAFF
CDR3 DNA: TGTGCCAGCAGTGGACAGGGGGCGGGTGAAGCTTTCTTT

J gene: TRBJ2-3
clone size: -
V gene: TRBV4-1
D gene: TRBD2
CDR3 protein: CASSPQGGTKEADTQYF
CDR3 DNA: TGCGCCAGCAGCCCGCAGGGCGGGACTAAAGAAGCAGATACGCAGTATTTT

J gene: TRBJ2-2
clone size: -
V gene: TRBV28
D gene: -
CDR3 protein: CASWVGLTGELFF
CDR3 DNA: TGTGCCAGCTGGGTCGGGTTGACCGGGGAGCTGTTTTTT

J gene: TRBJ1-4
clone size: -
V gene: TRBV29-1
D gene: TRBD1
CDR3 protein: CSALIVTGGRVFEKLFF
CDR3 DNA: TGCAGCGCTCTCATAGTCACAGGGGGAAGGGTCTTTGAAAAACTGTTTTTT

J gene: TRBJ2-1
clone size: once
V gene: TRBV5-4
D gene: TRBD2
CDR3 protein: CASSNAGGSYNEQFF
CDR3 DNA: TGTGCCAGCAGCAACGCGGGAGGTTCGTACAATGAGCAGTTCTTC

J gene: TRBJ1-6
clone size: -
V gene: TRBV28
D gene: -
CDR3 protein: CASSLVGPLHF
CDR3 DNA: TGTGCCAGCAGTTTAGTCGGACCCCTCCACTTT

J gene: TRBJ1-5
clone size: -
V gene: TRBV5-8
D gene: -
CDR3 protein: CASSPSTIYQPQHF
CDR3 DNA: TGTGCCAGCAGTCCTTCGACAATCTATCAGCCCCAGCATTTT

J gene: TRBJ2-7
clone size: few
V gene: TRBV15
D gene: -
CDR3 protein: CATSDGLQQYF
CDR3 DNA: TGTGCCACCAGCGACGGGTTACAGCAGTACTTC

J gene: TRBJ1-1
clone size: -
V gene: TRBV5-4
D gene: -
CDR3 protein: CASSLGQSNTEAFF
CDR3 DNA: TGTGCCAGCAGCTTAGGACAGTCGAACACTGAAGCTTTCTTT

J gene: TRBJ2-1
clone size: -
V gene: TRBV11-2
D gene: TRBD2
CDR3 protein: CASSFYRGGSGEQFF
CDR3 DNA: TGTGCCAGCAGCTTCTACCGGGGCGGGAGCGGTGAGCAGTTCTTC

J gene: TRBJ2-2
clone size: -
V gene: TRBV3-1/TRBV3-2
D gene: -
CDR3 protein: CASSQGLPGELFF
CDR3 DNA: TGTGCCAGCAGCCAGGGACTTCCCGGGGAGCTGTTTTTT

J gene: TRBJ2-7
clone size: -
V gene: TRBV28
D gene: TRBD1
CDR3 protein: CASSKAGTGSYEQYF
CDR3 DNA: TGTGCCAGCAGCAAGGCCGGGACAGGCTCCTACGAGCAGTACTTC

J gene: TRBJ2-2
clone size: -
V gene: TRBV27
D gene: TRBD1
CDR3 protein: CASSFLQGAEGGELFF
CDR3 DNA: TGTGCCAGCAGTTTCCTACAGGGGGCTGAGGGCGGGGAGCTGTTTTTT

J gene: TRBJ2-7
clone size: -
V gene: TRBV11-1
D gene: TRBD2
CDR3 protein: CASSLSRTSGRYEQYF
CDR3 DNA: TGTGCCAGCAGCTTATCCCGGACTAGCGGGAGATACGAGCAGTACTTC

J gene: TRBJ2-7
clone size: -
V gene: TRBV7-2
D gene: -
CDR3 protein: CASSLGSRYEQYF
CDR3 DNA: TGTGCCAGCAGCTTGGGTAGCCGGTACGAGCAGTACTTC

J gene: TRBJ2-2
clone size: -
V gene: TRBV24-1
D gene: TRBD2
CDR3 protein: CATSDPASGRSGRTGELFF
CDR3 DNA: TGTGCCACCAGTGATCCTGCTAGCGGGAGGTCCGGTAGAACCGGGGAGCTGTTTTTT

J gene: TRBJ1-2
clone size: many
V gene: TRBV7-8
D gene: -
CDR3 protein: CASSFRVNSEGYTF
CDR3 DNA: TGTGCCAGCAGCTTCCGAGTAAACTCCGAGGGCTACACCTTC

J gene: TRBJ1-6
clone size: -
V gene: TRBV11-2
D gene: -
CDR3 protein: CASRLTGIHYNSPLHF
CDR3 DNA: TGTGCCAGCAGGTTAACAGGGATACATTATAATTCACCCCTCCACTTT

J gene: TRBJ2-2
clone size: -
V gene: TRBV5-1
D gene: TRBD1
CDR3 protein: CASPHIPPTGDNTGELFF
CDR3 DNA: TGCGCCAGCCCACACATCCCCCCCACAGGGGATAACACCGGGGAGCTGTTTTTT

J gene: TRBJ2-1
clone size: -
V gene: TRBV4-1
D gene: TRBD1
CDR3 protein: CASSHGPRQGGNEQFF
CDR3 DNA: TGCGCCAGCAGCCATGGCCCGAGACAGGGGGGAAATGAGCAGTTCTTC

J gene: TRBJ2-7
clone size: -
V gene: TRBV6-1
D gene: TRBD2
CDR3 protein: CASSDPTSGEQYF
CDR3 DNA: TGTGCCAGCAGTGATCCTACTAGCGGGGAGCAGTACTTC

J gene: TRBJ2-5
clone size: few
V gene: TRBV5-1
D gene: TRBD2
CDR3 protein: CASSLDGGLETQYF
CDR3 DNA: TGCGCCAGCAGCTTGGACGGGGGGTTGGAGACCCAGTACTTC

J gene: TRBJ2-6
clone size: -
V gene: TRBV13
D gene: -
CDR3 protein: CASSIYSGANVLTF
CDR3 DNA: TGTGCCAGCAGCATCTACTCTGGGGCCAACGTCCTGACTTTC

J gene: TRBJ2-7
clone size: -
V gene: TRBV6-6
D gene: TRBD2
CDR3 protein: CASSYLLAGAPYEQYF
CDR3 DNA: TGTGCCAGCAGTTACTTACTAGCGGGAGCCCCCTACGAGCAGTACTTC

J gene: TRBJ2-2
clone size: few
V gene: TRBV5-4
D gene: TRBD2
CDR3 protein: CASSSLTSGRRTGELFF
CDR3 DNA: TGTGCCAGCAGCTCGTTAACTAGCGGGAGAAGAACCGGGGAGCTGTTTTTT